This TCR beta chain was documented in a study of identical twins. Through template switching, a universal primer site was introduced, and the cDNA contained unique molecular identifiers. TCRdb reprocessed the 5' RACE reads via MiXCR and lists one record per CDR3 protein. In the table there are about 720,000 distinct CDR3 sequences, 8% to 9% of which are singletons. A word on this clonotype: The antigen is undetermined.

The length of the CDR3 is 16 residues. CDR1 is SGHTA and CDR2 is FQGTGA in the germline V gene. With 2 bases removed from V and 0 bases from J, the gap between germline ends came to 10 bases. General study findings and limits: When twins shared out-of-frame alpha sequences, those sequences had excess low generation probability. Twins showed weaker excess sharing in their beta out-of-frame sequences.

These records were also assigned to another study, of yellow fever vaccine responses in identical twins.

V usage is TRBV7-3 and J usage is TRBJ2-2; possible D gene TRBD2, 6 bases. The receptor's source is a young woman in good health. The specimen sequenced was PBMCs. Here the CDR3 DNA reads TGTGCCAGCAGCTTATGGGGGGTGGCGAACACCGGGGAGCTGTTTTTT. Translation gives CASSLWGVANTGELFF.